This section outlines one T cell receptor beta chain sequence together with its context. In the authors' methods: Scientists estimated how many nucleated cells there were by amplifying reference gene primers. Some clones are missing from TCRdb's copy, which holds only in-frame ones; the method was immunoSEQ multiplex PCR. The V and J calls and clone size come from that table; D and trimming were worked out from the DNA. Of tens of thousands of clones listed, over 70% were seen once; the top ten hold over 1%. This record comes from a study of blood T cell repertoires in COVID-19. As for the study in general: Researchers got acute and convalescent COVID-19 samples from the United States, Italy and Spain. Nucleic acid was either cDNA or gDNA, and it came from T cells, B-cell-depleted T cells, or PBMCs.

Trimming removed 5 bases at V and 2 bases at J, with 3 bases between. CDR3 size: 11 residues. Germline lookup yields CDR1 SNHLY and CDR2 FYNNEI. This sequence originates from a woman in her thirties or forties with acute or convalescent COVID-19. Sequenced sample: peripheral blood. The J gene is TRBJ2-5, the V gene TRBV2; no clear D gene. CDR3 coding DNA: TGTGCCAGCAGTATACAAGAGACCCAGTACTTC. Translation: CASSIQETQYF.